This T cell receptor beta chain was found in a study of OX40 agonist ivuxolimab in advanced cancers. Repertoires were generated with immunoSEQ multiplex PCR, while TCRdb's copy carries only in-frame clones and drops some. The sample carries roughly 100,000 clones, over 75% recorded once. V was shortened by 6 bases and J by 4 bases, with 13 bases between the two germline ends. Germline V gives CDR1 MDHEN, CDR2 SYDVKM. The CDR3 extends over 14 amino acids. Sample: CD4+ or CD8+ T cells sorted from blood, taken in a trial of the OX40 agonist ivuxolimab. The clonotype comes from an adult with an advanced solid tumor such as melanoma, head and neck, liver or kidney cancer. The chain recombines TRBV28 with TRBJ2-1; D is unclear. This CDR3 is CASRTPTLYNEQFF. DNA for the CDR3: TGTGCCAGCAGAACGCCGACACTTTACAATGAGCAGTTCTTC.